This T cell receptor (beta chain) was recovered during a study of T-cell memory formation after mild COVID-19. Each CDR3 protein is one row after TCRdb ran MiXCR on the 5' RACE reads. The table records fewer than 600,000 distinct CDR3 sequences, roughly 20% of them present only once. Germline V gene sequence: CDR1 SGHTA, CDR2 FQGTGA. CDR3 length: 13 amino acids. Trimming took 7 bases from V and 0 from J, leaving 9 bases between them. This clonotype was counted only a few times. The chain couples TRBV7-3 to TRBJ1-1, with a weak D call TRBD1 (6 bases). This sequence originates from an adult woman who had mild COVID-19 (a few samples of this study predate the infection). Cell type and time point are not known. Sequenced: PBMCs or a T cell subset sorted from them (not recorded which). CDR3 DNA: TGTGCCAGCAAAGGGGGGCTGAACACTGAAGCTTTCTTT. It encodes CASKGGLNTEAFF.